This entry features one T cell receptor beta chain sequence. This record belongs to a study of T cell repertoires in cytomegalovirus infection. There are 12 residues in the CDR3. Germline CDR1 is SGDLS and CDR2 is YYNGEE. V was cut by 2 bases and J by 7 bases, with 7 bases left in between. Each CDR3 protein is one row after TCRdb ran MiXCR on the reads. The sample contains about 160,000 distinct CDR3 sequences, roughly 15% of which appear only once. The rearrangement links TRBV9 to TRBJ2-1; D gene uncertain. The sequenced sample was CD8+ T cells from PBMCs. The clonotype comes from a human donor in good health (CMV status not recorded). Some clones in this sample may be carry-over from other donors' samples. CDR3 sequence: CASSVRRNEQFF. The DNA for the CDR3 is TGTGCCAGCAGCGTTAGGCGGAATGAGCAGTTCTTC.